This entry lists 21 T cell receptor beta chains sequenced from one sample in a study of T cells in narcolepsy. Some clones are missing from TCRdb's copy, which holds only in-frame ones; the method was immunoSEQ multiplex PCR. The top ten hold about 0.79% of the sample, which has about 32,000 clones, 87% seen once. The material sequenced was CD45RA- memory CD4+ T cells from PBMCs. Receptor source: a human donor with narcolepsy.

CDR3 loop: CASSQVPGARGGTDTQYF. The CDR3 DNA is TGCGCCAGCAGCCAAGTCCCGGGGGCGAGAGGCGGCACAGATACGCAGTATTTT. The gene calls are TRBV4-3 and TRBJ2-3, with D perhaps given as TRBD1 or TRBD2 (6 bases each). The length of the CDR3 is 18 residues. Looked up from germline, CDR1 is LGHNA and CDR2 is YSLEER. Trimming cost V 1 base and J 1 base, with 18 bases left between them.

V is TRBV7-6 and J is TRBJ2-1; 10 nucleotides agree with TRBD2. From germline, CDR1 is SGHVS and CDR2 FNYEAQ. Trimming at V came to 5 bases and at J to 4 bases, leaving 17 bases not matched to a gene. The CDR3 runs to 19 residues. The CDR3 here is CASSVRAASGGFSYNEQFF. The CDR3 coding sequence is TGTGCCAGCAGCGTCAGGGCGGCTAGCGGGGGTTTCTCTTACAATGAGCAGTTCTTC.

This chain joins TRBV25-1 and TRBJ1-2; TRBD1 is a possible D gene (5 bases). Germline CDR1 MGHDK, CDR2 SYGVNS. CDR3 length equals 13 residues. V gave up 1 base and J gave up 6 bases, with 9 bases separating them. The CDR3 DNA reads TGTGCCAGCAGTGAATCGAAGGGGAATGGCTACACCTTC. Amino acid sequence: CASSESKGNGYTF.

V is TRBV6-5 and J is TRBJ1-2; no clear D. The V gene lost 7 bases and the J gene lost 6 bases, with 21 bases spanning the gap. Per the germline V gene, CDR1 is MNHEY and CDR2 is SVGAGI. The CDR3 runs to 15 residues. The CDR3, as DNA: TGTGCCAGCATGGGCTTAGGTAGAGTCGATCATGGCTACACCTTC. Protein: CASMGLGRVDHGYTF.

This chain links TRBV28 with TRBJ1-6; maybe TRBD1 (5 bases). Between the trimmed V and J ends, which lost 4 bases and 7 bases, there was a span of 11 bases. Germline V CDR1 and CDR2: MDHEN, SYDVKM. The CDR3 is made up of 14 amino acids. CDR3 loop: CASSSGPSNSPLHF. The CDR3 bases are TGTGCCAGCAGTTCGGGACCATCCAATTCACCCCTCCACTTT.

This chain connects TRBV7-9 to TRBJ2-2, with a tentative D call TRBD1 (6 bases). V shed 1 base and J shed 4 bases, with 13 bases lying between them. This CDR3 contains 16 residues. CDR1 and CDR2 (germline): SEHNR, FQNEAQ (reference sequence). The CDR3 nucleotides are TGTGCCAGCAGCTTAGATGGTCGCAGGGGCACCGGGGAGCTGTTTTTT. Residues: CASSLDGRRGTGELFF.

The chain recombines TRBV5-1 with TRBJ2-7; tentatively, D is TRBD1 or TRBD2 (5 bases each). Germline values: CDR1 SGHRS, CDR2 YFSETQ. Trimming shortened V by 1 base and J by 0 bases, and 11 bases separated the two germline ends. The length of the CDR3 is 15 residues. The CDR3 DNA reads TGCGCCAGCAGCTTGAGGGGAGAGAGCTCCTACGAGCAGTACTTC. Amino acid sequence: CASSLRGESSYEQYF.

The V call is TRBV29-1, the J call TRBJ1-1; D perhaps matches TRBD1 (6 bases). Per the germline V gene, CDR1 is SQVTM and CDR2 is ANQGSEA. The germline V and J ends were trimmed by 6 bases and 7 bases, with 12 bases remaining between them. CDR3 length: 11 residues. CDR3 sequence: CSVQGKGEAFF. The CDR3 DNA reads TGCAGCGTCCAGGGGAAGGGTGAAGCTTTCTTT.

Note on this clone: The germline gene is not matched at one end of the junction; a read error may be the cause. The chain joins TRBV4-1 to TRBJ2-2, with D perhaps assigned TRBD1 or TRBD2 (5 bases each). This CDR3 has 19 amino acids. Per the germline V gene, CDR1 is MGHRA and CDR2 is YSYEKL. The CDR3: CASSQRSGTGTANTGELLF. The CDR3 coding sequence is TGCGCCAGCAGCCAACGCTCTGGTACCGGGACCGCGAACACCGGGGAGCTGCTTTTT.

The sample holds one count of this clone. The chain is built from TRBV18 and TRBJ2-1; 9 positions agree with TRBD2. Germline CDR1 is KGHSH and CDR2 is LQKENI. Trimming took 3 bases from V and 6 from J; bases not matched to a gene: 6. The CDR3 has 15 residues. The CDR3: CASSPLAGPVNEQFF. In nucleotides, the CDR3 is TGTGCCAGCTCACCGCTAGCGGGACCCGTCAATGAGCAGTTCTTC.

The rearrangement links TRBV28 to TRBJ1-4; D may be TRBD1 (6 bases). The V end lost 3 bases, the J end lost 10 bases, and 15 bases lay between the germline ends. The CDR3 extends over 14 amino acids. Germline V gene sequence: CDR1 MDHEN, CDR2 SYDVKM. As DNA, the CDR3 is TGTGCCAGCAGTTTGTCGGGACAAAGGCGAAAACTGTTTTTT. Amino acids: CASSLSGQRRKLFF.

About this clone itself: This CDR3 is also generated by other DNA sequences in the sample. The chain carries TRBV6-5 and TRBJ2-2, with 7 bases identical to TRBD2. Unmatched junction bases numbered 5, after V lost 2 bases and J lost 2 bases. Germline V gives CDR1 MNHEY, CDR2 SVGAGI. This CDR3 has 16 residues. The CDR3 sequence is CASSYGLAVNTGELFF. The CDR3 DNA follows: TGTGCCAGCAGTTACGGGCTAGCGGTAAACACCGGGGAGCTGTTTTTT.

V is TRBV18 and J is TRBJ2-6; 7 bases match TRBD2. The CDR3 sequence is 16 residues long. Germline trimming cut 2 bases from V and 2 bases from J; bases unmatched to any gene: 3. Germline CDR1 and CDR2: KGHSH and LQKENI. This CDR3 reads CASSPGAGAGANVLTF. CDR3 in DNA: TGTGCCAGCTCACCAGGTGCGGGGGCTGGGGCCAACGTCCTGACTTTC.

The chain is built from TRBV7-9 and TRBJ2-5; 7 bases are a match to TRBD2. The CDR3 is 18 residues long. The trim removed 0 bases at V and 2 bases at J, leaving 12 bases unmatched. In germline, CDR1 is SEHNR, CDR2 FQNEAQ (reference sequence). The CDR3 DNA is TGTGCCAGCAGCTTAGCGCGCCGCCCGCTAGCGGAACAAGAGACCCAGTACTTC. Protein: CASSLARRPLAEQETQYF.

Only a few counts were recorded for this clone. V usage is TRBV2 and J usage is TRBJ1-2; D perhaps matches TRBD1 (5 bases). This CDR3 spans 15 amino acids. The germline gives CDR1 SNHLY, CDR2 FYNNEI. The V end lost 8 bases, the J end lost 0 bases, and 16 bases lay between the germline ends. CDR3 nucleotide sequence: TGTGCCAGCCCGAGGGAGACAGCTCCTAACTATGGCTACACCTTC. Translating gives CASPRETAPNYGYTF.

In DNA form, the CDR3 reads TGTGCCACCGGGAGGCTAGCGGGAGGGGTCAATGAGCAGTTCTTC. Amino acids: CATGRLAGGVNEQFF. V gene TRBV28 combines with J gene TRBJ2-1; 12 bases map to TRBD2. V gave up 10 bases and J gave up 6 bases; unmatched junction bases: 10. The CDR3 sequence is 15 residues long. Per germline, CDR1 MDHEN and CDR2 SYDVKM.

The V and J genes are TRBV7-8 and TRBJ1-5; 7 bases align to TRBD1. The germline V gene has CDR1 SGHVS and CDR2 FQNEAQ. After removal of 4 bases from V and 6 bases from J, the junction contained 27 bases not matched to a gene. This CDR3 contains 21 residues. Here the CDR3 reads CASSSESRGGAYGVASQPQHF. The DNA for the CDR3 is TGTGCCAGCAGCTCGGAGAGTAGAGGGGGCGCTTATGGCGTCGCCAGTCAGCCCCAGCATTTT.

The rearrangement joins TRBV6-5 to TRBJ2-7; D is ambiguous. The germline V gene encodes CDR1 MNHEY and CDR2 SVGAGI. CDR3 size: 12 residues. V dropped 5 bases and J dropped 3 bases, with 8 bases sitting between them. CDR3 protein: CASSEARYEQYF. The CDR3, as DNA: TGTGCCAGCAGTGAGGCCCGCTACGAGCAGTACTTC.

This clone showed up just a few times. The V call is TRBV30, the J call TRBJ2-5, with a weak D call TRBD1 (6 bases). There are 15 residues in the CDR3. Germline V gene lookup returns CDR1 GTSNPN and CDR2 SVGIG (reference sequence). Trimming cost V 4 bases and J 5 bases, with 20 bases left between them. CDR3 bases: TGTGCCTGGACCCCCGATTTTCAGGGGCGGGAGACCCAGTACTTC. This gives the protein CAWTPDFQGRETQYF.

The chain joins TRBV5-4 to TRBJ2-7; the match to TRBD2 covers 7 bases. The CDR3 loop spans 15 amino acids. The ends lost 5 bases at V and 5 bases at J; junction bases unmatched: 13. The germline V gene has CDR1 SGHNT and CDR2 YYREEE (reference sequence). The CDR3 loop reads CASRTVGRALDEQYF. The CDR3 DNA reads TGTGCCAGCAGAACTGTTGGGAGGGCTTTGGACGAGCAGTACTTC.

The CDR3 sequence is CASGLGQLMETQYF. In DNA form, the CDR3 reads TGTGCTAGTGGTCTGGGACAGCTGATGGAGACCCAGTACTTC. This rearrangement joins TRBV12-5 to TRBJ2-5; TRBD1 matches at 7 bases. The germline CDR1 and CDR2 sequences are LGHNT and FRNRAP. The CDR3 consists of 14 residues. V trimming: 5 bases; J trimming: 5 bases; junction bases outside the gene matches: 8.